Given below is one T cell receptor (beta chain) in context. From germline, CDR1 is MDHEN and CDR2 SYDVKM. The CDR3 runs 13 residues. V shed 4 bases and J 9 bases; nucleotides not matched to a gene: 2. This specimen comes from a study of blood T cell repertoires in COVID-19. Original handling: Nucleated cell counts were estimated from reference gene primer amplification. Libraries were prepared by immunoSEQ multiplex PCR; TCRdb keeps only in-frame clonotypes and omits some of them. V and J calls and clone size are as listed in that table; D and trimming were resolved from the DNA. The table has tens of thousands of clones, 70% to 90% seen once; the top ten hold around 3.5%.

The sequence was collected from a human donor in a cohort sampled during active COVID-19. The chain combines TRBV28 with TRBJ2-1, with 11 nucleotides matching TRBD2. The sequenced sample consisted of peripheral blood. This CDR3 reads CASSSSGRSEQFF. The DNA of the CDR3 is TGTGCCAGCAGTTCTAGCGGGAGGAGTGAGCAGTTCTTC. Full variable domain (outside the CDR3, taken from reference TRBV28 and TRBJ2-1): DVKVTQSSRYLVKRTGEKVFLECVQDMDHENMFWYRQDPGLGLRLIYFSYDVKMKEKGDIPEGYSVSREKKERFSLILESASTNQTSMYLCASSSSGRSEQFFGPGTRLTVL.